The source of this TCR beta chain is a study of T cell responses to AZD1222 COVID-19 vaccine. Study findings and constraints: Nearly half of unique spike-specific TCRs reportedly avoided B.1.351 and B.1.1.7 mutated regions. Researchers report vaccine-associated CD4 TCRs spanning spike, with dominance at 160-218 and 743-854. Donors were chiefly white British, with a greater number of females, and clonal diversity was perhaps underestimated. No repertoire was sampled before or during the peak T cell response, only after it.

The CDR3 runs 15 residues. Trimming at V came to 2 bases and at J to 10 bases, leaving 13 bases not matched to a gene. From germline, CDR1 is LGHDT and CDR2 YNNKEL (reference sequence). A single count supports this clone. Antigen specificity is unknown. Measured with immunoSEQ multiplex PCR; TCRdb has only the in-frame clones, and not every one. The repertoire holds some 190,000 clones, with about 93% as singletons. This material consisted of peripheral blood, taken 28 days after the second AZD1222 dose. The clonotype comes from an adult who received the AZD1222 COVID-19 vaccine. The chain employs TRBV3-1 (or the pseudogene TRBV3-2) and TRBJ1-1; 7 nucleotides agree with TRBD1. The CDR3 nucleotides are TGTGCCAGCAGCCAACGACAGGGCGGGACCGAGGGAGCTTTCTTT. Its protein is CASSQRQGGTEGAFF.